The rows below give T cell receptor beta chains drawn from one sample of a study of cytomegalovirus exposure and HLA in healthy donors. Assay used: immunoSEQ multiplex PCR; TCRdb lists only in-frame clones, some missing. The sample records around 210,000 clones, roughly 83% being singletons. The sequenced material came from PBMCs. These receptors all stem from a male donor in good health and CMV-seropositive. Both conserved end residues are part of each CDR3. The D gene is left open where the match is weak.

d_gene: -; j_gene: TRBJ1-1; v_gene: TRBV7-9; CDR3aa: CASSPRLNLGTEAFF; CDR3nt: TGTGCCAGCAGCCCGCGTCTTAACCTCGGCACTGAAGCTTTCTTT
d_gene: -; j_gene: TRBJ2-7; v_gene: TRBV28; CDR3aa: CASSFVTAVSYEQYF; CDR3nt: TGTGCCAGCAGTTTCGTAACAGCGGTCTCCTACGAGCAGTACTTC
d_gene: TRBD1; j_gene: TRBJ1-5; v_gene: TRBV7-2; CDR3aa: CASSLVGQNNQPQHF; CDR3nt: TGTGCCAGCAGCTTAGTGGGACAGAACAATCAGCCCCAGCATTTT
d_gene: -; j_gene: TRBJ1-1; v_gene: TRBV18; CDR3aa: CASSLIRDTEAFF; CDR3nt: TGTGCCAGCTCACTTATTCGGGACACTGAAGCTTTCTTT
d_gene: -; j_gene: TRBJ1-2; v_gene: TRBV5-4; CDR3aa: CASSTARETDSYTF; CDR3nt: TGTGCCAGCAGCACAGCCCGAGAGACAGACAGCTACACCTTC
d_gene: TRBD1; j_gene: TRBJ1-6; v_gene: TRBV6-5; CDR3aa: CASSYGDRVYNSPLHF; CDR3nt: TGTGCCAGCAGTTACGGAGACAGGGTATATAATTCACCCCTCCACTTT
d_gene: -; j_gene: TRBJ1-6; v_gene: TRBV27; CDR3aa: CASSPSTSSYNSPLHF; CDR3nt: TGTGCCAGCAGTCCATCCACGAGCTCCTATAATTCACCCCTCCACTTT
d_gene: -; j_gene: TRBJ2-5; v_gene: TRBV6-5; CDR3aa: CASAPVGETQYF; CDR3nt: TGTGCCAGCGCTCCGGTTGGAGAGACCCAGTACTTC
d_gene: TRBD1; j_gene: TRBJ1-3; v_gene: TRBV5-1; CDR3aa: CASSLQGSSGNTIYF; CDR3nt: TGCGCCAGCAGCTTACAGGGGAGCTCTGGAAACACCATATATTTT
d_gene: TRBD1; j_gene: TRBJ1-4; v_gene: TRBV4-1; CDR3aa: CASSQDGGGQGAWKKLFF; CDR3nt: TGCGCCAGCAGCCAAGATGGGGGAGGACAGGGGGCCTGGAAAAAACTGTTTTTT